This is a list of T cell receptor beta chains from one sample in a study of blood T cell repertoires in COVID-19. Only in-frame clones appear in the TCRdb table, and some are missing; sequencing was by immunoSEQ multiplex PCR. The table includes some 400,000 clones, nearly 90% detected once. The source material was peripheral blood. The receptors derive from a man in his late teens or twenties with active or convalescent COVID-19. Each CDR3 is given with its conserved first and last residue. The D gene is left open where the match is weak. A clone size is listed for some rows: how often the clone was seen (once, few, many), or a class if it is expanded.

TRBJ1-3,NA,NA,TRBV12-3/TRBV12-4,TGTGCCAGCGCCACTCTCTCTGGAAACACCATATATTTT,CASATLSGNTIYF
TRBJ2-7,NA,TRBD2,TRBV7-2,TGTGCCAGCAGCTTAGTGTGGACTAGCGACGAGCAGTACTTC,CASSLVWTSDEQYF
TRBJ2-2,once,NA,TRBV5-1,TGCGCCAGCAGCCAGTACGCGAACACCGGGGAGCTGTTTTTT,CASSQYANTGELFF
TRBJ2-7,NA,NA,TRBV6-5,TGTGCCAGCAGCACCCTGGGAGCCCACGAGCAGTACTTC,CASSTLGAHEQYF
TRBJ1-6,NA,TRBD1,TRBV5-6,TGTGCCAGCAGCTTAACAGGGGACTTCTCACCCCTCCACTTT,CASSLTGDFSPLHF
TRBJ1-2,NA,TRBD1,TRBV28,TGTGCCAGCAACCGGGACAGTCCGAAGTATGGCTACACCTTC,CASNRDSPKYGYTF
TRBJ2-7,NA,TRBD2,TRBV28,TGTGCCAGCAGTTTAACGGGAGCGGGGACCTCCTACGAGCAGTACTTC,CASSLTGAGTSYEQYF
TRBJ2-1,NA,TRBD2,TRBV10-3,TGTGCCATCAAGGCTAGCGGGGGGAGGGATGAGCAGTTCTTC,CAIKASGGRDEQFF
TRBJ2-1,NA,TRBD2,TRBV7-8,TGTGCCAGCAGCTTAGAGCGGACTAGCGGGTACAATGAGCAGTTCTTC,CASSLERTSGYNEQFF
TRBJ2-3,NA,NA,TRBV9,TGTGCCAGCACCCAGGGATATACCACAGATACGCAGTATTTT,CASTQGYTTDTQYF
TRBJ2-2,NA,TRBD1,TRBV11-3,TGTGCCAGCAGCCCCTGGACAGGGGTAGGCACCGGGGAGCTGTTTTTT,CASSPWTGVGTGELFF
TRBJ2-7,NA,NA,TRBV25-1,TGTGCCAGCAGTGATGCAACAGGGATTTACGAGCAGTACTTC,CASSDATGIYEQYF
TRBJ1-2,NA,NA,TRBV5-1,TGCGCCAGCAGCCCCGCAGGGGCAGACTATGGCTACACCTTC,CASSPAGADYGYTF
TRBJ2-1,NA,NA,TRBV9,TGTGCCAGCAGCGAAGGCGCGGAGAACTACAATGAGCAGTTCTTC,CASSEGAENYNEQFF
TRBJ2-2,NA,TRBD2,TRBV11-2,TGTGCCAGCAGCCAAGGACTAGCGGGGAGTACCGGGGAGCTGTTTTTT,CASSQGLAGSTGELFF
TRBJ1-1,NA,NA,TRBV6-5,TGTGCCAGCAGTTACGAGGCGGGGTCGTACACTGAAGCTTTCTTT,CASSYEAGSYTEAFF
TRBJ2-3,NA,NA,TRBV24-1,TGTGCCACCAGTGATCCCTCCACCCCGACAGGGACTAGCACAGATACGCAGTATTTT,CATSDPSTPTGTSTDTQYF
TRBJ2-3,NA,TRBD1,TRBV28,TGTGCCAGCACCTCAAGTCCGGACAGGTACACAGATACGCAGTATTTT,CASTSSPDRYTDTQYF
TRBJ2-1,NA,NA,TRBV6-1,TGTGCCAGCAGTGAAGCTCAGGGGACCTACAATGAGCAGTTCTTC,CASSEAQGTYNEQFF
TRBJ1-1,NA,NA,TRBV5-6,TGTGCCAGCAGGAAGGAGGTGAGTGAAGCTTTCTTT,CASRKEVSEAFF
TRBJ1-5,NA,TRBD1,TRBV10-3,TGTGCCATCAGTGAGTCTCTAACAGGGGCGTTTAGCAATCAGCCCCAGCATTTT,CAISESLTGAFSNQPQHF
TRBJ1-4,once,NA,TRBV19,TGTGCCAGTAGTACCGGGATTGAAAAACTGTTTTTT,CASSTGIEKLFF
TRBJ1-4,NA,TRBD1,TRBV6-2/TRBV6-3,TGTGCCAGCAGTTCCACAGGGGCGACTAATGAAAAACTGTTTTTT,CASSSTGATNEKLFF
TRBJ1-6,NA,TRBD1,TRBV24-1,TGTGCCACCAGTGACGCCGGGACAGGGGGTCGCACCCTCCACTTT,CATSDAGTGGRTLHF
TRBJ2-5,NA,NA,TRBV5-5,TGTGCCAGCAGCGAACAAACAGAAAACCAAGAGACCCAGTACTTC,CASSEQTENQETQYF
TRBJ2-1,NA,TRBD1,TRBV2,TGTGCCAGCTTTCCATCCGACAGGGGAAACAATGAGCAGTTCTTC,CASFPSDRGNNEQFF
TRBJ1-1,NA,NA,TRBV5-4,TGTGCCAGCAGCTTGGGACACCTGAACACTGAAGCTTTCTTT,CASSLGHLNTEAFF
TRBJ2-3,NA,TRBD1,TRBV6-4,TGTGCCAGCAGCAGAGCCGGGACAGGGGAAACAGATACGCAGTATTTT,CASSRAGTGETDTQYF
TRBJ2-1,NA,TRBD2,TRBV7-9,TGTGCCAGCAGCCCCGAAAGACGGCTAGCGGGGGTCAATGAGCAGTTCTTC,CASSPERRLAGVNEQFF
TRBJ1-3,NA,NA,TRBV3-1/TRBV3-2,TGTGCCAGCAGCCTACGGACAGTCTCTGGAAACACCATATATTTT,CASSLRTVSGNTIYF
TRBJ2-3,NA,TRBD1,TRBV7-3,TGTGCCAGCAGCTATCAAGGGGGCGCAGATACGCAGTATTTT,CASSYQGGADTQYF
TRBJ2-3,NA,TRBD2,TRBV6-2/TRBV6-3,TGTGCCAGCAGTTACGGGGCTAGCGGGAGGTTAGACACAGATACGCAGTATTTT,CASSYGASGRLDTDTQYF
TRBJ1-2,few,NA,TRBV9,TGTGCCAGCAGCGAGGGGGAGGGAGTAGGCTACACCTTC,CASSEGEGVGYTF
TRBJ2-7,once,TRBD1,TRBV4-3,TGCGCCAGCAGCCAAGAGGCCGGGACAGTCACCTACGAGCAGTACTTC,CASSQEAGTVTYEQYF
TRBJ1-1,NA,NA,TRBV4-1,TGCGCCAGCACCCAAATCTTGAAGCCAGGGTTTCAAGCTTTCTTT,CASTQILKPGFQAFF
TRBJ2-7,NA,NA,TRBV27,TGTGCCAGCAGTCATAGGGGGTTTTCCTACGAGCAGTACTTC,CASSHRGFSYEQYF
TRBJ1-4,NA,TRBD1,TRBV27,TGTGCCAGCAGTCCAAGACAGGGAGGAACTAATGAAAAACTGTTTTTT,CASSPRQGGTNEKLFF
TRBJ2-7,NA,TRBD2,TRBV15,TGTGCCACCAGCCTCGGGGGGAGCTCCTACGAGCAGTACTTC,CATSLGGSSYEQYF
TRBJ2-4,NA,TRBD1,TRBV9,TGTGCCAGCAGCGTCTCCCTACAGGGGGCTATGAGCATTCAGTACTTC,CASSVSLQGAMSIQYF
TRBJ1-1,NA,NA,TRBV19,TGTGCCAGTAGTATTCTAGTTAACACTGAAGCTTTCTTT,CASSILVNTEAFF